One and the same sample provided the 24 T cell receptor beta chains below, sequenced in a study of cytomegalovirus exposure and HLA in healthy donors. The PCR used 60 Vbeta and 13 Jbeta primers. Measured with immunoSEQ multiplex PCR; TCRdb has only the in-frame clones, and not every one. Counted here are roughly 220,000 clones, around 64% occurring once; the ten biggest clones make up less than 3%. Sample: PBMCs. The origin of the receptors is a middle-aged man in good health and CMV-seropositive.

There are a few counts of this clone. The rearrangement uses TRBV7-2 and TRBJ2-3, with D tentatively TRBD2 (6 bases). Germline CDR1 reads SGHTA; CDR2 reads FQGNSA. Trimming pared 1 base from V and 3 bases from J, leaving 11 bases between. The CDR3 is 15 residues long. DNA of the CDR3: TGTGCCAGCAGCTTAGATCGGCGGGGAACAGATACGCAGTATTTT. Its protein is CASSLDRRGTDTQYF.

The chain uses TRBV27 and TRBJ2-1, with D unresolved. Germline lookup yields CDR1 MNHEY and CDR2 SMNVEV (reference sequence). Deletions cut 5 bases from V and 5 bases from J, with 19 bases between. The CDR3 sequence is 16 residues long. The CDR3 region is CASSPHLKQLNNEQFF. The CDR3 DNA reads TGTGCCAGCAGTCCCCACCTTAAGCAACTAAACAATGAGCAGTTCTTC.

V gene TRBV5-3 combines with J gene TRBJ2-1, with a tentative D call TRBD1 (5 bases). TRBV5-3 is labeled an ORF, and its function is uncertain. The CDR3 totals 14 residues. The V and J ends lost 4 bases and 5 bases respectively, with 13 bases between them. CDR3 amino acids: CARSLSIGDNEQFF. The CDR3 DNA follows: TGTGCCAGAAGCCTTTCCATAGGGGACAATGAGCAGTTCTTC.

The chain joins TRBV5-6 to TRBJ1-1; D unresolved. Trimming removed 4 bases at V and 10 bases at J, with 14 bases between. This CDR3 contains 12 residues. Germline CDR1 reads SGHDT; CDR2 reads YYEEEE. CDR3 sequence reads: CASSRVGSRAFF. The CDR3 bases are TGTGCCAGCAGCCGCGTGGGCAGTAGAGCTTTCTTT.

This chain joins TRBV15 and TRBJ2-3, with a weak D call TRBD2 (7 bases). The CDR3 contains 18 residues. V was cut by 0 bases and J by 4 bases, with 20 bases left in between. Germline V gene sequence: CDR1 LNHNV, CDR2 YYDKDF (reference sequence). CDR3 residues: CATSRDEEGGPIPDTQYF. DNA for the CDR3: TGTGCCACCAGCAGAGACGAGGAGGGGGGGCCTATTCCAGATACGCAGTATTTT.

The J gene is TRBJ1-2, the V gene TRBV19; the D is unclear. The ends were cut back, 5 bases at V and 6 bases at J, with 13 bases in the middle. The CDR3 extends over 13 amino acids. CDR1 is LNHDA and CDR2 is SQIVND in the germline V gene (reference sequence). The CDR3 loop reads CASSPVVSDGYTF. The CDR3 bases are TGTGCCAGTAGTCCCGTCGTTTCGGATGGCTACACCTTC.

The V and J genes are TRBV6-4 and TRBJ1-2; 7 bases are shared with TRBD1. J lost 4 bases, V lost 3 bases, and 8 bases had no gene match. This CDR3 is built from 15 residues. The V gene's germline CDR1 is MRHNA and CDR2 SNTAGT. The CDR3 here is CASSEGGSSSYGYTF. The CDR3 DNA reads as TGTGCCAGCAGTGAAGGGGGCAGCTCTTCCTATGGCTACACCTTC.

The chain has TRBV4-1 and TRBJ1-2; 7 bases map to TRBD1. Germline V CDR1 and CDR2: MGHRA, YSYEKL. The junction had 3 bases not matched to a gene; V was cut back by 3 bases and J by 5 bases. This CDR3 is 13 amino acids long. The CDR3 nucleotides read TGCGCCAGCAGCCAGCCGGGACAGTATGGCTACACCTTC. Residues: CASSQPGQYGYTF.

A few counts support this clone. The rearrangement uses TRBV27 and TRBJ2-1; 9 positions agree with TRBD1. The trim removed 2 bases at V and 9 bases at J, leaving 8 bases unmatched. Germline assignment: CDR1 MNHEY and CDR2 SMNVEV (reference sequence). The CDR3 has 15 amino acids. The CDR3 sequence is CASSLGYRGHGEQFF. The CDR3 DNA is TGTGCCAGCAGTTTAGGATACAGGGGGCATGGTGAGCAGTTCTTC.

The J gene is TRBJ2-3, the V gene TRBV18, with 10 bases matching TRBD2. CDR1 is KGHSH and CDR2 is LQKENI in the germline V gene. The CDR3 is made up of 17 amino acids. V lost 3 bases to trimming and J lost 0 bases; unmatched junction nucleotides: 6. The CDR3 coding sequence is TGTGCCAGCTCACCGCGACTAGCGGGTCCTAGCACAGATACGCAGTATTTT. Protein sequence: CASSPRLAGPSTDTQYF. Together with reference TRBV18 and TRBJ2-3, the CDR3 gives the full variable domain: NAGVMQNPRHLVRRRGQEARLRCSPMKGHSHVYWYRQLPEEGLKFMVYLQKENIIDESGMPKERFSAEFPKEGPSILRIQQVVRGDSAAYFCASSPRLAGPSTDTQYFGPGTRLTVL.

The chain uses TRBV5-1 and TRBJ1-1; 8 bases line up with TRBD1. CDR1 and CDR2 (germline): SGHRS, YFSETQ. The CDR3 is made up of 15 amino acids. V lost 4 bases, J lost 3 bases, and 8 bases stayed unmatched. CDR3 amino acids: CASSERTGRDTEAFF. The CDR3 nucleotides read TGCGCCAGCAGCGAGCGGACAGGGAGGGACACTGAAGCTTTCTTT.

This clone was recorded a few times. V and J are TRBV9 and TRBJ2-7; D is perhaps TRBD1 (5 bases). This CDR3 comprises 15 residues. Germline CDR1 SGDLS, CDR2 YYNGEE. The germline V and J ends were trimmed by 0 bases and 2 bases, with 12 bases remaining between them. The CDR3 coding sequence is TGTGCCAGCAGCGTAGGCGACAGCTTCACCTACGAGCAGTACTTC. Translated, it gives CASSVGDSFTYEQYF. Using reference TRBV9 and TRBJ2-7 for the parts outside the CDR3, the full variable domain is DSGVTQTPKHLITATGQRVTLRCSPRSGDLSVYWYQQSLDQGLQFLIQYYNGEERAKGNILERFSAQQFPDLHSELNLSSLELGDSALYFCASSVGDSFTYEQYFGPGTRLTVT.

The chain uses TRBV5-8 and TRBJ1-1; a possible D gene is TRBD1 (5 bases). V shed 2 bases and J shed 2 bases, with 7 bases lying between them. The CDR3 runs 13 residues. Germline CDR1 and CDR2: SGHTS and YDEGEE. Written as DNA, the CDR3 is TGTGCCAGCAGCTTAGACAGTAACACTGAAGCTTTCTTT. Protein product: CASSLDSNTEAFF.

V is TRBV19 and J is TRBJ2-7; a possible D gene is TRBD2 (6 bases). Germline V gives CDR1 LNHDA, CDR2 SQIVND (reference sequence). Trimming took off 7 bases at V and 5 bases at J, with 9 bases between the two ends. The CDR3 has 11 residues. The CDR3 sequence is CASTWGDEQYF. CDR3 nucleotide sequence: TGTGCCAGTACCTGGGGGGACGAGCAGTACTTC.

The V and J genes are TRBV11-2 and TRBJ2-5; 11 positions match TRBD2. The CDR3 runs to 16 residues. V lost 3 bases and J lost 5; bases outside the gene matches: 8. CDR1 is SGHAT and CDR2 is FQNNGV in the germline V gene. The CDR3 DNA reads TGTGCCAGCAGCTTGCCTAGCGGGGGGCAGGGGGAGACCCAGTACTTC. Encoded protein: CASSLPSGGQGETQYF. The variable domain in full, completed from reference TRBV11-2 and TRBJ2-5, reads EAGVAQSPRYKIIEKRQSVAFWCNPISGHATLYWYQQILGQGPKLLIQFQNNGVVDDSQLPKDRFSAERLKGVDSTLKIQPAKLEDSAVYLCASSLPSGGQGETQYFGPGTRLLVL.

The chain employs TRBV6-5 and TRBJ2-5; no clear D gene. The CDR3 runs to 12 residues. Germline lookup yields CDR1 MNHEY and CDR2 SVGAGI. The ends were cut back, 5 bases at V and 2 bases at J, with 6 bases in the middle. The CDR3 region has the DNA TGTGCCAGCAGTGCCCGGCAAGAGACCCAGTACTTC. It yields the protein CASSARQETQYF.

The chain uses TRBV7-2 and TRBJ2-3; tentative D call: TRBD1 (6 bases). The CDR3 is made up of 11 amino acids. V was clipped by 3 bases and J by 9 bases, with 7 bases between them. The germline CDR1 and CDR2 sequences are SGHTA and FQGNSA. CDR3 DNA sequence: TGTGCCAGCAGCTTGCAGGGGACGCAGTATTTT. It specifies CASSLQGTQYF.

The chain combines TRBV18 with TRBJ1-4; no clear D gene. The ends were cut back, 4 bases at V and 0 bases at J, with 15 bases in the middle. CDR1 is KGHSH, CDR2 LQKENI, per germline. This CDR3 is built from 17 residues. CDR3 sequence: CASSHSPATATNEKLFF. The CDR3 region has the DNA TGTGCCAGCTCACACTCCCCGGCCACAGCAACTAATGAAAAACTGTTTTTT.

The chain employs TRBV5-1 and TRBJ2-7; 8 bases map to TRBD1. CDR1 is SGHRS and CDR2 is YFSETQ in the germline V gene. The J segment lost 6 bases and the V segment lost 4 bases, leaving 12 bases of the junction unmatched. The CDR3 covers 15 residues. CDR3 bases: TGCGCCAGCAGCCCCCAGCCGACAGGGACAGGCGAGCAGTACTTC. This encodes CASSPQPTGTGEQYF.

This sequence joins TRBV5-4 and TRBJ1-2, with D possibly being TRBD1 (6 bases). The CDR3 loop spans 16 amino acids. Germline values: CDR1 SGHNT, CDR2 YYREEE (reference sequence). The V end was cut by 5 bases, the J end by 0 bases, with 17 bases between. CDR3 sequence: CASSRTAGRTNYGYTF. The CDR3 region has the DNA TGTGCCAGCAGTCGGACAGCCGGTCGGACTAACTATGGCTACACCTTC.

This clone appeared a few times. The CDR3 sequence is CASSFHSGAGVSNQPQHF. CDR3 nucleotides: TGTGCCAGCAGTTTCCACAGTGGGGCAGGGGTGAGCAATCAGCCCCAGCATTTT. The chain carries TRBV28 and TRBJ1-5; the D gene is possibly TRBD1 (6 bases). V was trimmed by 3 bases and J by 1 base, leaving 19 bases between them. Germline CDR1 MDHEN, CDR2 SYDVKM. CDR3 size: 18 residues. The full variable domain, in which reference TRBV28 and TRBJ1-5 provide the parts outside the CDR3, is DVKVTQSSRYLVKRTGEKVFLECVQDMDHENMFWYRQDPGLGLRLIYFSYDVKMKEKGDIPEGYSVSREKKERFSLILESASTNQTSMYLCASSFHSGAGVSNQPQHFGDGTRLSIL.

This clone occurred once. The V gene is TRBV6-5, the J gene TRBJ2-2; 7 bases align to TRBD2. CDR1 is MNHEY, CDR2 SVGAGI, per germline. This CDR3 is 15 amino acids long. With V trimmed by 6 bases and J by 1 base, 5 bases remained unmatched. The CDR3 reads CASRPGLGNTGELFF. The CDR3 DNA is TGTGCCAGCAGGCCCGGACTAGGGAACACCGGGGAGCTGTTTTTT.

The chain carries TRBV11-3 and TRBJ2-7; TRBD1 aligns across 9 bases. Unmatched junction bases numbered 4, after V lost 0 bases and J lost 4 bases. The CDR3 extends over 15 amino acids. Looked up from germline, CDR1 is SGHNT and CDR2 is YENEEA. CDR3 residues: CASSLETGTGYEQYF. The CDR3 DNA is TGTGCCAGCAGCTTAGAGACCGGGACAGGGTACGAGCAGTACTTC.

The CDR3 DNA reads as TGTGCCAGTAGTATAACAGGGGACAATCAGCCCCAGCATTTT. This translates into CASSITGDNQPQHF. The chain couples TRBV19 to TRBJ1-5; 7 bases line up with TRBD1. The germline CDR1 and CDR2 sequences are LNHDA and SQIVND (reference sequence). J lost 3 bases, V lost 2 bases, and 1 base had no gene match. The CDR3 loop spans 14 amino acids. The whole variable domain, remainder taken from reference TRBV19 and TRBJ1-5, is DGGITQSPKYLFRKEGQNVTLSCEQNLNHDAMYWYRQDPGQGLRLIYYSQIVNDFQKGDIAEGYSVSREKKESFPLTVTSAQKNPTAFYLCASSITGDNQPQHFGDGTRLSIL.